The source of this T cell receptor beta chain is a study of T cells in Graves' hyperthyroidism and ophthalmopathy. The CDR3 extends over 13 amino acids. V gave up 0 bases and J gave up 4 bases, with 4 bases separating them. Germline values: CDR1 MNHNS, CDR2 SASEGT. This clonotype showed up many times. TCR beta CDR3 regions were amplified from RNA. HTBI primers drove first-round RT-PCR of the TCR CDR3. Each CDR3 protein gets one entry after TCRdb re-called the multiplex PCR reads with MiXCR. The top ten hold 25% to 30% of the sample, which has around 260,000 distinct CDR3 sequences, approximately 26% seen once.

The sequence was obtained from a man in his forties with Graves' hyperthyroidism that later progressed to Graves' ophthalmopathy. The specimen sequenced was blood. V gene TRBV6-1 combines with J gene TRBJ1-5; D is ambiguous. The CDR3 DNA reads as TGTGCCAGCAGTGAAGCGCGAAATCAGCCCCAGCATTTT. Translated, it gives CASSEARNQPQHF.